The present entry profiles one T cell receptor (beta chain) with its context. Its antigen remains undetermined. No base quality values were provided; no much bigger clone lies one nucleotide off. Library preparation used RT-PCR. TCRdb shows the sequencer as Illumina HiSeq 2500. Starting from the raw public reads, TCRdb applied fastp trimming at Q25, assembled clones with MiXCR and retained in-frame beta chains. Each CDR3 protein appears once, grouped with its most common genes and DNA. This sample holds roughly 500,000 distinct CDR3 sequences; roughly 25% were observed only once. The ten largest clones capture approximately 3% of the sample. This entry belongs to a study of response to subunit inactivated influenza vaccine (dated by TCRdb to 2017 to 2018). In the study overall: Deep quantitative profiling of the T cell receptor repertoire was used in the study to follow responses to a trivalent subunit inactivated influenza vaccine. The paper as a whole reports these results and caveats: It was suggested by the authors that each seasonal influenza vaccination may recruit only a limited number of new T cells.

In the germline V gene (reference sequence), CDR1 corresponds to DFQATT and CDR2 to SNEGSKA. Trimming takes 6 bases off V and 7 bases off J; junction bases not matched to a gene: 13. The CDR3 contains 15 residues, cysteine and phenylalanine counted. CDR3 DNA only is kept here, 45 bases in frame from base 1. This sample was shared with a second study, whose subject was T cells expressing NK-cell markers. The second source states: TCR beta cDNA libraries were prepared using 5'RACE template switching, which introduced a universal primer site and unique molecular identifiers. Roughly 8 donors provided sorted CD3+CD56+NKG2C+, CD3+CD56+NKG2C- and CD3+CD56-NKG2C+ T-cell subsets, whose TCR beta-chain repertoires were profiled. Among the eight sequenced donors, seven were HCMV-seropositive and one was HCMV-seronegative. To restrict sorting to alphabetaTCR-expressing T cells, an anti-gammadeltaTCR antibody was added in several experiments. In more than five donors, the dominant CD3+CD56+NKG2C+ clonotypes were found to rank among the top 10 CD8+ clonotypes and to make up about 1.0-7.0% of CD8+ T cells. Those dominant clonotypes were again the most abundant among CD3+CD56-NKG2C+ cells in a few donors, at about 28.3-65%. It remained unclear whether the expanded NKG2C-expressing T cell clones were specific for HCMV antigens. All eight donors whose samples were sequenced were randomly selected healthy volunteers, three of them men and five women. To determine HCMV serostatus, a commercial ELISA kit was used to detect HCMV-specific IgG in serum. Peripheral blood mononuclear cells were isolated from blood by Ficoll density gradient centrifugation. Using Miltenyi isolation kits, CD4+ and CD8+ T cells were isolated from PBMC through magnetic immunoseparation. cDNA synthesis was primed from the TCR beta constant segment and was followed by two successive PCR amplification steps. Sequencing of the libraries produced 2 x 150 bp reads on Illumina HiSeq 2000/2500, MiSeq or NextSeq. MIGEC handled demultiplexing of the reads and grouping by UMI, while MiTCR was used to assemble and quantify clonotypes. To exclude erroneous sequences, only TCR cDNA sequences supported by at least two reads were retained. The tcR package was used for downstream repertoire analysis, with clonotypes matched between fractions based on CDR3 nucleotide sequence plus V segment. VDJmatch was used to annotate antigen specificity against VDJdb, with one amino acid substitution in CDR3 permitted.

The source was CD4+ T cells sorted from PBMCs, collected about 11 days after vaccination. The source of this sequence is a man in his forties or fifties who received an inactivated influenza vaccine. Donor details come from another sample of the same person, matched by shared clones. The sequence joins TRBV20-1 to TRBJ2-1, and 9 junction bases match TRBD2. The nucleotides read TGCAGTGCCTCAGAGACGGCGGGAGGGCCAAATGAGCAGTTCTTC. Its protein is CSASETAGGPNEQFF.